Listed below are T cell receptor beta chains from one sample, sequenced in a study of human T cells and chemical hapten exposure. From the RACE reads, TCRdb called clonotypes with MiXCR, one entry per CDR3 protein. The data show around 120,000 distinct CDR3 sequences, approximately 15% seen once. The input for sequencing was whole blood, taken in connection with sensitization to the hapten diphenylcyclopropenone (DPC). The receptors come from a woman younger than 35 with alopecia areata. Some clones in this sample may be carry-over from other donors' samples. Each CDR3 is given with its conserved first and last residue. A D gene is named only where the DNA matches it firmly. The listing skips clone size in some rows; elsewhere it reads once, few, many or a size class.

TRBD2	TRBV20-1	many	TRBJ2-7	CSARVVGSGDLYEQYF	TGCAGTGCTAGAGTCGTTGGTAGCGGGGACCTCTACGAGCAGTACTTC
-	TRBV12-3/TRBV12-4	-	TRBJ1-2	CASTRGRASYGYTF	TGTGCCAGCACCCGGGGACGGGCTAGCTATGGCTACACCTTC
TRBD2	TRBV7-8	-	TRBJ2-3	CASSLAGTTRTDTQYF	TGTGCCAGCAGCTTAGCGGGGACTACCCGCACAGATACGCAGTATTTT
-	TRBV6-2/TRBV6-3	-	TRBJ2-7	CASSELVADERGAYEQYF	TGTGCCAGCAGTGAACTTGTGGCGGATGAGAGGGGCGCCTACGAGCAGTACTTC
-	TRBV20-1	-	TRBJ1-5	CSAREQGRTYSNQPQHF	TGCAGTGCTAGAGAACAGGGACGTACTTATAGCAATCAGCCCCAGCATTTT
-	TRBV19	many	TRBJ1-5	CASSMRGSQNQPQHF	TGTGCCAGTAGTATGAGGGGGAGTCAAAATCAGCCCCAGCATTTT
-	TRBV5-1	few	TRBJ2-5	CASSLRREYQETQYF	TGCGCCAGCAGCTTGCGCAGGGAGTACCAAGAGACCCAGTACTTC
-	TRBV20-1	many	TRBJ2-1	CSATQGWEQFF	TGCAGTGCTACACAAGGATGGGAGCAGTTCTTC
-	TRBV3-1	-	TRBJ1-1	CASSQGLGVNTEAFF	TGTGCCAGCAGCCAAGGATTAGGGGTGAACACTGAAGCTTTCTTT
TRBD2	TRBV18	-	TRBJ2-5	CASSLSGGAEKETQYF	TGTGCCAGCTCACTCAGCGGGGGGGCCGAAAAAGAGACCCAGTACTTC
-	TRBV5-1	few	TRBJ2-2	CASSPTTPGQPRVGELFF	TGCGCCAGCAGCCCAACCACCCCCGGACAGCCCAGGGTCGGGGAGCTGTTTTTT
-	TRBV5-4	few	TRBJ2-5	CASSPAVLGQETQYF	TGTGCCAGCAGCCCGGCGGTACTAGGCCAGGAGACCCAGTACTTC
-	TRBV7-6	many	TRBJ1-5	CASSLALGGNQPQHF	TGTGCCAGCAGCTTGGCCCTAGGGGGGAATCAGCCCCAGCATTTT
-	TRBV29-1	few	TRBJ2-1	CSVRTGFGEQFF	TGCAGCGTGCGAACAGGGTTCGGTGAGCAGTTCTTC
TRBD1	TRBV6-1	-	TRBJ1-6	CASRQGNSPLHF	TGTGCCAGCCGACAGGGCAATTCACCCCTCCACTTT
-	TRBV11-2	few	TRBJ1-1	CASSFNRAPSEAFF	TGTGCCAGCAGCTTTAACAGGGCCCCAAGTGAAGCTTTCTTT
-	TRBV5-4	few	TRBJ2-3	CASSLDGQSTDTQYF	TGTGCCAGCAGCTTGGACGGGCAGAGCACAGATACGCAGTATTTT
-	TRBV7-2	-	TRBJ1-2	CASSPRQEVFGYTF	TGTGCCAGCAGCCCCCGACAGGAGGTTTTCGGCTACACCTTC
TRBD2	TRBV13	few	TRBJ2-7	CASSWRLRGDGYEQYF	TGTGCCAGCAGCTGGCGCTTACGGGGGGATGGATACGAGCAGTACTTC
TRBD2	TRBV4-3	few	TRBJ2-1	CASSQKPLAGGPGNEQFF	TGCGCCAGCAGCCAGAAACCCCTCGCGGGGGGGCCGGGCAATGAGCAGTTCTTC
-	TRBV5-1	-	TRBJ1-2	CASSPGGPNYGYTF	TGCGCCAGCAGCCCGGGGGGACCGAACTATGGCTACACCTTC
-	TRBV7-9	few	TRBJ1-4	CASSQPSGSSSNEKLFF	TGTGCCAGCAGCCAACCTTCCGGGAGCAGTTCAAATGAAAAACTGTTTTTT